These 8 T cell receptor beta chains share one sample of origin, sequenced in a study of identical twins. TCRdb reanalysed the 5' RACE reads using MiXCR and keeps one entry per CDR3 protein. The profile covers some 690,000 distinct CDR3 sequences, with around 20% appearing a single time and about 4.3% taken by the ten largest. This same sample was also taken into another study, of T cells expressing NK-cell markers.

The sample comprised PBMCs. The receptor source for this set is a woman aged 18-29 years in good health.

This chain uses TRBV4-1 with TRBJ1-3; TRBD1 is a possible D gene (5 bases). Trimming pared 0 bases from V and 0 bases from J, leaving 12 bases between. Germline CDR1 MGHRA, CDR2 YSYEKL. The CDR3 length is 17 residues. In DNA, the CDR3 is TGCGCCAGCAGCCAAGATTTCAGACAGTCCTCTGGAAACACCATATATTTT. Translation gives CASSQDFRQSSGNTIYF.

This clonotype was counted only a few times. The rearrangement links TRBV12-3 or TRBV12-4 to TRBJ1-2; a weak D match, TRBD1 (5 bases). The CDR3 length is 11 residues. Trimming left V 10 bases short and J 10 bases short, with 16 bases between. The CDR3 DNA follows: TGTGCCATATTCGATGGGGGTCACTACACCTTC. Translating it yields CAIFDGGHYTF.

The chain employs TRBV6-5 and TRBJ1-4, with D hard to call. The CDR3 is made up of 13 amino acids. V was shortened by 2 bases and J by 8 bases, with 9 bases between the two germline ends. From germline, CDR1 is MNHEY and CDR2 SVGAGI. The CDR3 DNA reads TGTGCCAGCAGTTACACACAGAAAGAAAAACTGTTTTTT. It translates to CASSYTQKEKLFF.

This clonotype has only a few counts. This chain connects TRBV20-1 to TRBJ2-5, with 7 bases lining up with TRBD1. Looked up from germline, CDR1 is DFQATT and CDR2 is SNEGSKA (reference sequence). This CDR3 region has 15 residues. The ends lost 5 bases at V and 1 base at J; junction bases unmatched: 10. The CDR3 DNA reads TGCAGTGCTTTAAGACAGGGCAGTTCCCAAGAGACCCAGTACTTC. As protein: CSALRQGSSQETQYF.

This clonotype came up a few times. V is TRBV27 and J is TRBJ2-7; tentative D call: TRBD2 (7 bases). The CDR3 sequence is 15 residues long. V lost 3 bases and J lost 5, with 17 bases in between. Germline V gene sequence: CDR1 MNHEY, CDR2 SMNVEV (reference sequence). CDR3 protein: CASSFRGRETDEQYF. DNA for the CDR3: TGTGCCAGCAGTTTCCGGGGGCGGGAGACCGACGAGCAGTACTTC.

The V call is TRBV25-1, the J call TRBJ2-1; D gene ambiguous. With 4 bases removed from V and 1 base from J, the gap between germline ends came to 11 bases. The CDR3 runs 15 residues. Germline V gives CDR1 MGHDK, CDR2 SYGVNS. The CDR3 DNA reads TGTGCCAGCAGTGTCCAGCCCGGGTCCTACAATGAGCAGTTCTTC. Translating it yields CASSVQPGSYNEQFF.

This clonotype was observed a handful of times. The V gene is TRBV2, the J gene TRBJ2-7; TRBD1 might be the D (6 bases). This CDR3 has 15 residues. V was clipped by 3 bases and J by 1 base, with 13 bases between them. Germline CDR1 SNHLY, CDR2 FYNNEI. The CDR3: CASSDFGRGSYEQYF. The CDR3 nucleotides read TGTGCCAGCAGTGATTTCGGCAGGGGATCCTACGAGCAGTACTTC.

The chain uses TRBV18 and TRBJ2-5; D is unresolved. Trimming took 6 bases from V and 3 from J, leaving 14 bases between them. The CDR3 runs 14 residues. Germline CDR1 is KGHSH and CDR2 is LQKENI. CDR3 nucleotide sequence: TGTGCCAGCTCGGTGACGGTAAACGAAGAGACCCAGTACTTC. Translation: CASSVTVNEETQYF.